This T cell receptor beta chain came from a study of blood T cell repertoires in COVID-19. Whole-study context: Samples came from the United States, Italy and Spain, spanning acute and convalescent COVID-19. Sources were T cells, B-cell-depleted T cells, or PBMCs; the material itself was cDNA or gDNA.

Source study methods: Amplified reference gene primers provided the basis for estimating nucleated cell counts. TCRdb keeps only in-frame clones here, not all; method: immunoSEQ multiplex PCR. V, J and clone size reflect that table, while D and trimming were determined from the DNA. The table has about 120,000 clones, about 80% seen once. V lost 4 bases to trimming and J lost 1 base; unmatched junction nucleotides: 5. The CDR3 extends over 16 amino acids. The germline gives CDR1 SGHVS, CDR2 FNYEAQ. Sequenced input: peripheral blood. The rearrangement joins TRBV7-6 to TRBJ2-5; 11 positions agree with TRBD1. This receptor was obtained from a woman over 75 with acute or convalescent COVID-19. The CDR3 is CASSWGTGGPQETQYF. CDR3 nucleotides: TGTGCCAGCAGCTGGGGGACAGGGGGTCCCCAAGAGACCCAGTACTTC. The full variable domain, with the rest looked up from reference TRBV7-6 and TRBJ2-5, is GAGVSQSPRYKVTKRGQDVALRCDPISGHVSLYWYRQALGQGPEFLTYFNYEAQQDKSGLPNDRFSAERPEGSISTLTIQRTEQRDSAMYRCASSWGTGGPQETQYFGPGTRLLVL.